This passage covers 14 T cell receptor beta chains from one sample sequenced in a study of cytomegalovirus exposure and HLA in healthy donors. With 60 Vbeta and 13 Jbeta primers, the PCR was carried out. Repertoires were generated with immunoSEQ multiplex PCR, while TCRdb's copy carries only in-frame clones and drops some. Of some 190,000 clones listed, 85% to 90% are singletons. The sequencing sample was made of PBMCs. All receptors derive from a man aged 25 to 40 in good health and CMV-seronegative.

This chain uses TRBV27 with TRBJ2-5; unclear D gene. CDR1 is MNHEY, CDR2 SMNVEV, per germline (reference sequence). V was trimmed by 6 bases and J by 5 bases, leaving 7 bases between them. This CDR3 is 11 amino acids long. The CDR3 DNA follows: TGTGCCAGCAGGGTTCGGGAGACCCAGTACTTC. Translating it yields CASRVRETQYF.

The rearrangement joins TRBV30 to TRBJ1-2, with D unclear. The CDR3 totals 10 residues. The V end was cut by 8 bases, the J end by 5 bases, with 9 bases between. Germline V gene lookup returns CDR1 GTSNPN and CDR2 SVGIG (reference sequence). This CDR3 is CALAEYGYTF. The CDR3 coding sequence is TGTGCCCTAGCCGAGTATGGCTACACCTTC.

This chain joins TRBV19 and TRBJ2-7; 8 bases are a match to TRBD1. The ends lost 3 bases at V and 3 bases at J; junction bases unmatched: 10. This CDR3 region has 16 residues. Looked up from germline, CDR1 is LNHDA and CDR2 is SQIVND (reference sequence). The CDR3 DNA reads TGTGCCAGTAGTATGGGGTCGGGGACAGGCGTCTACGAGCAGTACTTC. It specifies CASSMGSGTGVYEQYF.

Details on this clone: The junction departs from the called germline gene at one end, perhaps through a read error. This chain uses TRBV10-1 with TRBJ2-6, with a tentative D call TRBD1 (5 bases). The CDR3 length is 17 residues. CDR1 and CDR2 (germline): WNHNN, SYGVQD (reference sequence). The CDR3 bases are TGCGCCAGCAGTGAGTCGGACCAGGGCTCTGGGGCCAACGGCCTGACTTTC. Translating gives CASSESDQGSGANGLTF.

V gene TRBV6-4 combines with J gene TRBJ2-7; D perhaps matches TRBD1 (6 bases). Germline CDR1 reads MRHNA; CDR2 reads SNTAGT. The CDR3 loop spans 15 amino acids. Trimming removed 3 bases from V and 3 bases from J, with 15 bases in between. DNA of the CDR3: TGTGCCAGCAGTGAATCCGACAGGCTTCACTACGAGCAGTACTTC. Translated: CASSESDRLHYEQYF.

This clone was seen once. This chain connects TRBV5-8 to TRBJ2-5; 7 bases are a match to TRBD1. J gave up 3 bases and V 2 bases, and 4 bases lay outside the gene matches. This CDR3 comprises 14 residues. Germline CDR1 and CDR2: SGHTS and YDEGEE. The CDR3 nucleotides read TGTGCCAGCAGCTTTCCCGGGACAGAAGAGACCCAGTACTTC. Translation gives CASSFPGTEETQYF.

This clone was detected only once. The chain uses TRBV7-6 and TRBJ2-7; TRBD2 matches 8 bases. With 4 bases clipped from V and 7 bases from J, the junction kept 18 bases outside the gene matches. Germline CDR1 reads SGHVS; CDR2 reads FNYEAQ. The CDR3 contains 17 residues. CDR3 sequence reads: CASSYRPMGLGPWEQYF. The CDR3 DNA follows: TGTGCCAGCAGCTACCGGCCCATGGGACTAGGCCCATGGGAGCAGTACTTC.

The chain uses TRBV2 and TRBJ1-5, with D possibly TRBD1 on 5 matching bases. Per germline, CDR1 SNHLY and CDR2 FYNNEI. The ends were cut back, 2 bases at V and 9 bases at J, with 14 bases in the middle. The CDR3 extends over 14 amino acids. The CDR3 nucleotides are TGTGCCAGCAGTGAATGGGCAGGGCCCCGGCCCCAGCATTTT. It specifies CASSEWAGPRPQHF.

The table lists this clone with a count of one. The CDR3, as DNA: TGTGCCAGCAGCGCTCGGACAGCCTCCGAGCAGTACTTC. Translation: CASSARTASEQYF. This chain connects TRBV11-2 to TRBJ2-7, with a tentative D call TRBD1 (6 bases). Per germline, CDR1 SGHAT and CDR2 FQNNGV. This CDR3 region has 13 residues. Trimming shortened V by 5 bases and J by 6 bases, and 14 bases separated the two germline ends.

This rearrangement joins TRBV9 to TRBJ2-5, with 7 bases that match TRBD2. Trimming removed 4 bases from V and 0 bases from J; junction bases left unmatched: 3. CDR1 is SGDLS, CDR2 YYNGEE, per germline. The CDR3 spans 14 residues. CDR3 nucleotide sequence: TGTGCCAGCAGCCCGGGACTAAACCAAGAGACCCAGTACTTC. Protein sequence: CASSPGLNQETQYF.

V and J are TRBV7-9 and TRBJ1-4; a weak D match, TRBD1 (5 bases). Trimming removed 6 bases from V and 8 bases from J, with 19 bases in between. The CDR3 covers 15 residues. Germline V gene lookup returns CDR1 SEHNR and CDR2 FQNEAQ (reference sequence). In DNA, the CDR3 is TGTGCCAGCAGATCATTACAGGTGGGAGGAGAAAAACTGTTTTTT. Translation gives CASRSLQVGGEKLFF. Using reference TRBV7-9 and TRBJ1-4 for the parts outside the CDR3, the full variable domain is DTGVSQNPRHKITKRGQNVTFRCDPISEHNRLYWYRQTLGQGPEFLTYFQNEAQLEKSRLLSDRFSAERPKGSFSTLEIQRTEQGDSAMYLCASRSLQVGGEKLFFGSGTQLSVL.

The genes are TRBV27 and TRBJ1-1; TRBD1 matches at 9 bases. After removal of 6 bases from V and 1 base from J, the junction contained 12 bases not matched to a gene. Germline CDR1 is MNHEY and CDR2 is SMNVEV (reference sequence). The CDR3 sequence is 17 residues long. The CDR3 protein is CASSYSPTGGENTEAFF. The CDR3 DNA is TGTGCCAGCAGCTATAGTCCAACAGGGGGCGAGAACACTGAAGCTTTCTTT.

The CDR3 DNA sequence: TGTGCCAGCAGCTTAGGAGGGACAGGACAGCCCCAGCATTTT. This gives the protein CASSLGGTGQPQHF. V and J are TRBV7-9 and TRBJ1-5; 8 positions agree with TRBD1. CDR3 length: 14 amino acids. The ends lost 1 base at V and 7 bases at J; junction bases unmatched: 3. CDR1 is SEHNR and CDR2 is FQNEAQ in the germline V gene (reference sequence).

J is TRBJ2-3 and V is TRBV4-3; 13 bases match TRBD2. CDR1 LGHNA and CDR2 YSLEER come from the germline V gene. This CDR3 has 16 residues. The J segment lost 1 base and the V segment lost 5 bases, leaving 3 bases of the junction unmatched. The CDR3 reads CASSYGLAGGTDTQYF. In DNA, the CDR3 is TGCGCCAGCAGCTACGGACTAGCGGGGGGCACAGATACGCAGTATTTT.